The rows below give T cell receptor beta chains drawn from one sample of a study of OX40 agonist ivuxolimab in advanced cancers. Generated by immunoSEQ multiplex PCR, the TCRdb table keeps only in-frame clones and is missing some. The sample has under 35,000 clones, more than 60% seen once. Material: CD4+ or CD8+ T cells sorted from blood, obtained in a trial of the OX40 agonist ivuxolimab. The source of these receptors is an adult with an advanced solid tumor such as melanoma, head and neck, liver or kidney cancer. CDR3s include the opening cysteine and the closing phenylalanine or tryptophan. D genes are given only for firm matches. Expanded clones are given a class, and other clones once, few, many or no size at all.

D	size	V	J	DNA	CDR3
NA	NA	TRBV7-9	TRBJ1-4	TGTGCCACTCAGTTCGGACGCTCAACTAATGAAAAACTGTTTTTT	CATQFGRSTNEKLFF
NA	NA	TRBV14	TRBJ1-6	TGTGCCAGCAGCCAAGATCAGGCCGGGCACTCCTATAATTCACCCCTCCACTTT	CASSQDQAGHSYNSPLHF
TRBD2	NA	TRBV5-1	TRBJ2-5	TGCGCCAGCAGCGGACCACCGGGAGGAGAGACCCAGTACTTC	CASSGPPGGETQYF
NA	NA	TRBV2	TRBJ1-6	TGTGCCAGCAGTAAACAGGAGTATAATTCACCCCTCCACTTT	CASSKQEYNSPLHF
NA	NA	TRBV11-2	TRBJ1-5	TGTGCCAGCAGCTTAGTAGGGGCCCGAGCTAATCAGCCCCAGCATTTT	CASSLVGARANQPQHF
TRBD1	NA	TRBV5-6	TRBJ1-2	TGTGCCAGCAGCCTCCAGCGGACAGGGGATTACGGGGGCTACACCTTC	CASSLQRTGDYGGYTF
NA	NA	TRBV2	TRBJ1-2	TGTGCCAGCAGCTTTGCTGGCTTTCTTAACTATGGCTACACCTTC	CASSFAGFLNYGYTF
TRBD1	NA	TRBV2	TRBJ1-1	TGTGCCAGCAGGGGGACAGGGAGCGCTGAAGCTTTCTTT	CASRGTGSAEAFF
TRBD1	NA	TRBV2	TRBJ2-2	TGTGCCAGCAGTGAAGCGGCAGGGGGTAACACCGGGGAGCTGTTTTTT	CASSEAAGGNTGELFF
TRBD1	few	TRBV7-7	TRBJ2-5	TGTGCCAGCAGCTTAGGGCCAGGGGGTAAGGAGACCCAGTACTTC	CASSLGPGGKETQYF
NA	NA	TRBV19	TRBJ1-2	TGTGCCAGTAGACCACAGGCAGCACACTATGGCTACACCTTC	CASRPQAAHYGYTF
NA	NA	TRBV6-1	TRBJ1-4	TGTGCCAGCAGACGGCCGGTAAATGAAAAACTGTTTTTT	CASRRPVNEKLFF
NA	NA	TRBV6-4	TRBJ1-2	TGTGCCAGCAGAAGGAGTCAGGTGGATGGCTACACCTTC	CASRRSQVDGYTF
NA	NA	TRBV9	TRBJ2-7	TGTGCCAGCAGCGTCGGAGGCGAGCAGTACTTC	CASSVGGEQYF
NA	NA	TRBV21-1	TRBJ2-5	TGTGCCAGCAGCAATCGGAGAGGAAGGGAGGAGGAGACCCAGTACTTC	CASSNRRGREEETQYF
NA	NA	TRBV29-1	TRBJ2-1	TGCAGCGTTGAGGACAGCATATCGGTCTACAATGAGCAGTTCTTC	CSVEDSISVYNEQFF
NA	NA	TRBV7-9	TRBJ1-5	TGTGCCAGCAGCTCTTACGACTCGCAGCCCCAGCATTTT	CASSSYDSQPQHF
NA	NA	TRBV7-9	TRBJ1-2	TGTGCCAGCAGCTTAGCATCCCTACAGGGCTCTGGCTACACCTTC	CASSLASLQGSGYTF
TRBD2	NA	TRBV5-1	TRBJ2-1	TGCGCCAGCAGCTTGGTTTTCGGACTAGCGGGGGGAAGCTCCTACAATGAGCAGTTCTTC	CASSLVFGLAGGSSYNEQFF
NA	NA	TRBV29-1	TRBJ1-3	TGCAGCGTTGAGAGCTCTGGAAACACCATATATTTT	CSVESSGNTIYF
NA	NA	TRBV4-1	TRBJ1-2	TGCGCCAGCAGCCAAGATCTCCTGGCAGGCTCTAACTATGGCTACACCTTC	CASSQDLLAGSNYGYTF
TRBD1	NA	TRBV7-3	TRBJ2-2	TGTGCCAGCAGCTTGACAGGGGGTGACACCGGGGAGCTGTTTTTT	CASSLTGGDTGELFF
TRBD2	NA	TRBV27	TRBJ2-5	TGTGCCAGCAGCCTAGGACTAGCGGGGGGATTTCGTCAAGAGACCCAGTACTTC	CASSLGLAGGFRQETQYF
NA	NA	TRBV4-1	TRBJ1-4	TGCGCCAGCAGCCAAGGGGGGGGAAGGGCTGAAAAACTGTTTTTT	CASSQGGGRAEKLFF
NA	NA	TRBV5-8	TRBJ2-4	TGTGCCAGCAGTGAGGGGGTTGCCAAAAACATTCAGTACTTC	CASSEGVAKNIQYF
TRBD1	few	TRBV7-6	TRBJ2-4	TGTGCCAGCAGCTCCGGGACAGAAAACATTCAGTACTTC	CASSSGTENIQYF
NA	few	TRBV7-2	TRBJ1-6	TGTGCCAGCGGACATCCGGGGACACCCCTCCACTTT	CASGHPGTPLHF
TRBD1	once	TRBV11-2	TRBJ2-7	TGTGCCAGCAGCTTCAGCCGGGACAGGGTTCCTTACGAGCAGTACTTC	CASSFSRDRVPYEQYF
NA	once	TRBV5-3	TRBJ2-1	TGTGCCAGAAGCCTTTGTACCCCTAGTGGGTACTACAATGAGCAGTTCTTC	CARSLCTPSGYYNEQFF
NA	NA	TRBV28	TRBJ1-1	TGTGCCAGCAGTTTACAGGACAGCTTTGAAGCTTTCTTT	CASSLQDSFEAFF
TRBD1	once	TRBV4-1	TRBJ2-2	TGCGCCAGCAGCCCAGGACAGGGGAGGAACACCGGGGAGCTGTTTTTT	CASSPGQGRNTGELFF
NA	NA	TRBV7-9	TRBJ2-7	TGTGCCAGCAGCTTAGAACTGGGTTCCTACGAGCAGTACTTC	CASSLELGSYEQYF
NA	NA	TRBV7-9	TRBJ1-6	TGTGCCAGCAGCCCAAGGACAGATTCACCCCTCCACTTT	CASSPRTDSPLHF
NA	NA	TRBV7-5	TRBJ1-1	TGTGCCAGCAGCTTAGAAGTGAACACTGAAGCTTTCTTT	CASSLEVNTEAFF
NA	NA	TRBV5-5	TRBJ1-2	TGTGCCAGCAGCCCCGGGGGGTCTGGCTACACCTTC	CASSPGGSGYTF